The clone carrying this TCR beta chain showed up just a few times. This record comes from a study of spatial heterogeneity in lung cancer. Carried by each TCR cDNA molecule was a unique molecular identifier. TCRdb independently ran MiXCR on the 5' RACE reads; one entry per CDR3 protein. The table shows about 26,000 distinct CDR3 sequences, with 9.5% to 15% occurring only once. Time point denoted: sample taken at primary tumor resection. Unsorted whole RNA samples from tumor, nontumor lung or frozen PBMC were sequenced. Patients with untreated early-stage non-small cell lung cancer, numbering 72, were the donors. The CDR3 is made up of 14 amino acids. V was trimmed by 6 bases and J by 1 base, leaving 8 bases between them. The V gene's germline CDR1 is SGHRS and CDR2 YFSETQ.

The receptor was isolated from a female donor with early-stage non-small cell lung cancer. The sequences come from PBMCs, collected at surgery. The rearrangement uses TRBV5-1 and TRBJ2-6; D gene uncertain. The CDR3 sequence is CASKRESGANVLTF. The DNA of the CDR3 is TGCGCCAGCAAGAGAGAATCTGGGGCCAACGTCCTGACTTTC.